Listed here are 30 T cell receptor beta chains from one sample, sequenced in a study of shared clonotypes between healthy human individuals. Assay used: immunoSEQ multiplex PCR; TCRdb lists only in-frame clones, some missing. The repertoire includes about 820,000 clones, more than 85% of them detected once, and nearly 25% sits in the top ten. The naive CD8 population came from CD45RO-negative cells selected for CCR7, without terminally differentiated effector memory CD45RA+ cells. The sequencing input was naive CD8+ T cells sorted from blood. These receptors all stem from a man younger than 45 in good health.

The rearrangement links TRBV18 to TRBJ2-1, with D maybe TRBD1 (6 bases). CDR1 KGHSH and CDR2 LQKENI come from the germline V gene. The CDR3 has 16 residues. Trimming cost V 2 bases and J 3 bases, with 14 bases left between them. The CDR3 sequence is CASSPIDGQIYNEQFF. DNA for the CDR3: TGTGCCAGCTCACCAATTGACGGACAGATCTACAATGAGCAGTTCTTC.

This clone appeared once. This chain uses TRBV27 with TRBJ2-1, with 8 bases lining up with TRBD1. Germline V gene data show CDR1 as MNHEY and CDR2 as SMNVEV (reference sequence). The CDR3 spans 14 residues. V lost 1 base and J lost 8; bases outside the gene matches: 4. The CDR3 nucleotides read TGTGCCAGCAGTTTATTTGACAGGGGAGATGAGCAGTTCTTC. This encodes CASSLFDRGDEQFF.

The chain joins TRBV7-2 to TRBJ1-2, with D uncertain. The CDR3 sequence is 14 residues long. Germline V gene sequence: CDR1 SGHTA, CDR2 FQGNSA. V was trimmed by 1 base and J by 3 bases, leaving 9 bases between them. DNA for the CDR3: TGTGCCAGCAGCTTAGTAGGGAATGACTATGGCTACACCTTC. Translating it yields CASSLVGNDYGYTF.

This chain links TRBV10-3 with TRBJ2-7; unclear D gene. V shed 0 bases and J shed 2 bases, with 14 bases lying between them. Germline CDR1 ENHRY, CDR2 SYGVKD. CDR3 size: 16 residues. DNA for the CDR3: TGTGCCATCAGTGAGTCGATCGTGGGGAAACCCTACGAGCAGTACTTC. Protein sequence: CAISESIVGKPYEQYF.

In its sample, this clone was seen a few times. The V and J genes are TRBV4-1 and TRBJ1-2; D gene unclear. Trimming left V 1 base short and J 7 bases short, with 13 bases between. The CDR3 totals 14 residues. The germline CDR1 and CDR2 sequences are MGHRA and YSYEKL. The CDR3 loop is CASSQVRGGSGYTF. As DNA, the CDR3 is TGCGCCAGCAGCCAAGTTCGTGGAGGGAGTGGCTACACCTTC.

The chain combines TRBV7-9 with TRBJ2-1; D is unclear. Germline CDR1 reads SEHNR; CDR2 reads FQNEAQ (reference sequence). The CDR3 has 15 amino acids. V was shortened by 7 bases and J by 6 bases, with 19 bases between the two germline ends. In DNA form, the CDR3 reads TGTGCCAGCACCCCAAAGTGGGCAGCTAGCAATGAGCAGTTCTTC. This encodes CASTPKWAASNEQFF. Together with reference TRBV7-9 and TRBJ2-1, the CDR3 gives the full variable domain: DTGVSQNPRHKITKRGQNVTFRCDPISEHNRLYWYRQTLGQGPEFLTYFQNEAQLEKSRLLSDRFSAERPKGSFSTLEIQRTEQGDSAMYLCASTPKWAASNEQFFGPGTRLTVL.

The rearrangement joins TRBV2 to TRBJ2-3, with a weak D call TRBD1 (6 bases). The CDR3 spans 14 residues. Trimming shortened V by 7 bases and J by 2 bases, and 13 bases separated the two germline ends. Germline CDR1 SNHLY, CDR2 FYNNEI. CDR3 sequence: CASTSGASTDTQYF. CDR3 DNA sequence: TGTGCCAGCACGTCAGGGGCATCCACAGATACGCAGTATTTT.

This clone was observed once. V and J are TRBV4-1 and TRBJ2-2, with D possibly being TRBD1 (6 bases). Per the germline V gene, CDR1 is MGHRA and CDR2 is YSYEKL. The germline V and J ends were trimmed by 5 bases and 7 bases, with 17 bases remaining between them. The CDR3 covers 15 residues. CDR3 DNA sequence: TGCGCCAGCAGCGAACGGACAGATACCGACGGGGAGCTGTTTTTT. This translates into CASSERTDTDGELFF.

V is TRBV7-3 and J is TRBJ2-1, with 11 bases identical to TRBD2. There are 16 residues in the CDR3. CDR1 is SGHTA, CDR2 FQGTGA, per germline. The J segment lost 7 bases and the V segment lost 2 bases, leaving 7 bases of the junction unmatched. The CDR3 DNA reads TGTGCCAGCAGCTTATTAGCGGGAGGGCCGGATAATGAGCAGTTCTTC. This encodes CASSLLAGGPDNEQFF.

The CDR3 loop is CSVDSGLAGDNEQFF. The CDR3 nucleotides are TGCAGCGTTGATTCGGGACTAGCGGGAGACAATGAGCAGTTCTTC. The chain carries TRBV29-1 and TRBJ2-1; the match to TRBD2 covers 14 bases. V lost 3 bases to trimming and J lost 5 bases; unmatched junction nucleotides: 3. This CDR3 region has 15 residues. Germline CDR1 is SQVTM and CDR2 is ANQGSEA.

The rearrangement links TRBV27 to TRBJ2-7; a weak D match, TRBD2 (5 bases). The germline V gene has CDR1 MNHEY and CDR2 SMNVEV (reference sequence). V gave up 8 bases and J gave up 2 bases, with 13 bases separating them. This CDR3 contains 13 residues. The CDR3 protein is CASSVSGAYEQYF. As DNA, the CDR3 is TGTGCCAGCTCGGTCAGCGGCGCCTACGAGCAGTACTTC.

Worth noting for this clone: The same CDR3 is also encoded by other DNA sequences in this sample. The CDR3 DNA sequence: TGTGCCAGCAGCCCCCGGGATACGCAGTATTTT. It encodes CASSPRDTQYF. The chain carries TRBV7-9 and TRBJ2-3; D is undetermined. The length of the CDR3 is 11 residues. Germline V CDR1 and CDR2: SEHNR, FQNEAQ (reference sequence). Deletions cut 5 bases from V and 6 bases from J, with 6 bases between.

The V and J genes are TRBV19 and TRBJ1-5; no clear D gene. The length of the CDR3 is 15 residues. V lost 5 bases and J lost 4, with 15 bases in between. Germline V gene lookup returns CDR1 LNHDA and CDR2 SQIVND (reference sequence). CDR3 amino acids: CASSRSGSWNQPQHF. The CDR3 nucleotides read TGTGCCAGTAGTCGCTCGGGGTCTTGGAATCAGCCCCAGCATTTT. The full variable domain, rest sourced from reference TRBV19 and TRBJ1-5, is DGGITQSPKYLFRKEGQNVTLSCEQNLNHDAMYWYRQDPGQGLRLIYYSQIVNDFQKGDIAEGYSVSREKKESFPLTVTSAQKNPTAFYLCASSRSGSWNQPQHFGDGTRLSIL.

The chain links TRBV7-6 to TRBJ2-3; perhaps TRBD2 as D (6 bases). The germline V and J ends were trimmed by 1 base and 0 bases, with 11 bases remaining between them. Germline V lookup: CDR1 SGHVS, CDR2 FNYEAQ. The CDR3 consists of 16 residues. The CDR3 region is CASSLELAASTDTQYF. CDR3 coding DNA: TGTGCCAGCAGCTTAGAACTAGCTGCTAGCACAGATACGCAGTATTTT.

CDR3 amino acids: CASSEPPGGQETQYF. The CDR3 DNA is TGTGCCAGCAGTGAACCTCCAGGCGGTCAGGAGACCCAGTACTTC. The chain employs TRBV2 and TRBJ2-5, with D uncertain. Trimming pared 2 bases from V and 5 bases from J, leaving 15 bases between. CDR3 size: 15 residues. Germline loops: CDR1 SNHLY, CDR2 FYNNEI.

With respect to this clone: At one end, the junction sequence differs from germline, possibly due to a read error. V usage is TRBV11-2 and J usage is TRBJ1-1; 10 bases map to TRBD1. CDR3 length: 15 amino acids. CDR1 is SGHAT, CDR2 FQNNGV, per germline. CDR3 DNA sequence: TGTGCCAGCAGCCCGGACAGGGGGGCTTACACTGAAGTTTTCTTT. Its translation is CASSPDRGAYTEVFF.

J is TRBJ2-1 and V is TRBV19; TRBD2 matches 13 bases. The ends lost 6 bases at V and 6 bases at J; junction bases unmatched: 8. Germline V gene data show CDR1 as LNHDA and CDR2 as SQIVND (reference sequence). The CDR3 covers 16 residues. The CDR3 is CASRRSGLAGSNEQFF. CDR3 nucleotides: TGTGCCAGTAGAAGATCGGGACTAGCGGGATCCAATGAGCAGTTCTTC.

This chain joins TRBV7-2 and TRBJ2-2, with 7 bases matching TRBD1. CDR1 is SGHTA, CDR2 FQGNSA, per germline. This CDR3 is 18 amino acids long. Losses at the gene ends were 4 bases for V and 1 base for J; bases not matched to a gene: 12. The CDR3 DNA reads TGTGCCAGCAGCTCAAAACTCGAACGGACAGGGAACACCGGGGAGCTGTTTTTT. It encodes CASSSKLERTGNTGELFF.

The chain is built from TRBV7-9 and TRBJ1-4, with D maybe TRBD1 (6 bases). This CDR3 is built from 16 residues. The V end lost 4 bases, the J end lost 5 bases, and 17 bases lay between the germline ends. CDR1 SEHNR and CDR2 FQNEAQ come from the germline V gene (reference sequence). The CDR3 nucleotides are TGTGCCAGCAGCTCCCTCAGGTCTACAGGGAATGAAAAACTGTTTTTT. This encodes CASSSLRSTGNEKLFF.

Concerning this clone: Other DNA sequences from this sample encode an identical CDR3 as well. Here the CDR3 reads CASSPRTSGYEQYF. Written as DNA, the CDR3 is TGTGCCAGCAGCCCCCGGACTAGCGGATACGAGCAGTACTTC. This chain connects TRBV7-6 to TRBJ2-7; 10 bases fit TRBD2. This CDR3 has 14 amino acids. J gave up 4 bases and V 5 bases, and 5 bases lay outside the gene matches. Looked up from germline, CDR1 is SGHVS and CDR2 is FNYEAQ. Full variable domain (outside the CDR3, taken from reference TRBV7-6 and TRBJ2-7): GAGVSQSPRYKVTKRGQDVALRCDPISGHVSLYWYRQALGQGPEFLTYFNYEAQQDKSGLPNDRFSAERPEGSISTLTIQRTEQRDSAMYRCASSPRTSGYEQYFGPGTRLTVT.

For this clone: The identical CDR3 is also encoded by other nucleotide sequences in the sample. V and J are TRBV5-4 and TRBJ2-1; D gene uncertain. This CDR3 spans 13 amino acids. CDR1 is SGHNT and CDR2 is YYREEE in the germline V gene (reference sequence). Trimming took off 4 bases at V and 1 base at J, with 6 bases between the two ends. The CDR3 nucleotides read TGTGCCAGCAGCAGCGAGTCCTACAATGAGCAGTTCTTC. Translation gives CASSSESYNEQFF.

This clone appeared a single time. J is TRBJ2-7 and V is TRBV27; 9 bases are shared with TRBD1. Per the germline V gene, CDR1 is MNHEY and CDR2 is SMNVEV (reference sequence). J lost 1 base, V lost 7 bases, and 5 bases had no gene match. The CDR3 is 14 residues long. The CDR3 sequence: CASKTGTGSYEQYF. The CDR3 nucleotides read TGTGCCAGCAAGACGGGGACAGGGTCCTACGAGCAGTACTTC.

This chain connects TRBV7-9 to TRBJ2-5, with 7 bases matching TRBD1. This CDR3 is 15 amino acids long. V trimming: 3 bases; J trimming: 5 bases; junction bases outside the gene matches: 9. Per germline, CDR1 SEHNR and CDR2 FQNEAQ (reference sequence). The CDR3 DNA sequence: TGTGCCAGCAGCTTTGGAACCGGGACAGCGGAGACCCAGTACTTC. Protein product: CASSFGTGTAETQYF.

The CDR3 sequence: CASSAGQGVGTEAFF. The CDR3 DNA reads TGCGCCAGCAGCGCGGGACAGGGGGTTGGCACTGAAGCTTTCTTT. This chain links TRBV5-1 with TRBJ1-1; TRBD1 matches at 11 bases. The CDR3 extends over 15 amino acids. After removal of 4 bases from V and 4 bases from J, the junction contained 6 bases not matched to a gene. CDR1 is SGHRS and CDR2 is YFSETQ in the germline V gene.

The rearrangement joins TRBV27 to TRBJ2-7; D tentatively fits TRBD1 or TRBD2 (7 bases each). Trimming removed 7 bases from V and 3 bases from J, with 19 bases in between. Per the germline V gene, CDR1 is MNHEY and CDR2 is SMNVEV (reference sequence). The CDR3 loop spans 15 amino acids. The CDR3 loop is CASKVAGGGFYEQYF. CDR3 in DNA: TGTGCCAGCAAAGTAGCAGGGGGAGGGTTCTACGAGCAGTACTTC.

The chain combines TRBV29-1 with TRBJ2-1; TRBD2 matches at 7 bases. CDR3 size: 15 residues. Germline CDR1 SQVTM, CDR2 ANQGSEA. V shed 2 bases, J shed 6 bases, and the junction held 10 bases outside the gene matches. CDR3 region: CSVEITSAMGNEQFF. The CDR3, as DNA: TGCAGCGTTGAAATTACTAGCGCCATGGGCAATGAGCAGTTCTTC.

This clone was recorded only once. V gene TRBV4-3 combines with J gene TRBJ1-1, with 7 bases aligning to TRBD1. CDR3 size: 15 residues. The J segment lost 1 base and the V segment lost 1 base, leaving 3 bases of the junction unmatched. Germline CDR1 and CDR2: LGHNA and YSLEER. The DNA of the CDR3 is TGCGCCAGCAGCCAAGCATACAGGGGGAACACTGAAGCTTTCTTT. Protein product: CASSQAYRGNTEAFF.

The V and J genes are TRBV27 and TRBJ1-5, with D maybe TRBD1 (5 bases). This CDR3 has 15 residues. Trimming stripped 0 bases from V and 0 bases from J, with 6 bases between. Germline V gene sequence: CDR1 MNHEY, CDR2 SMNVEV (reference sequence). CDR3 in amino acids: CASSLSTDSNQPQHF. For the CDR3, the DNA is TGTGCCAGCAGTTTATCGACAGATAGCAATCAGCCCCAGCATTTT.

The chain is built from TRBV11-2 and TRBJ2-7, with a tentative D call TRBD2 (5 bases). Deletions cut 7 bases from V and 5 bases from J, with 12 bases between. Germline V CDR1 and CDR2: SGHAT, FQNNGV. CDR3 length: 12 amino acids. CDR3 region: CASKTYGNEQYF. The CDR3 DNA reads as TGTGCCAGCAAGACGTACGGGAACGAGCAGTACTTC. The full variable domain, with the rest looked up from reference TRBV11-2 and TRBJ2-7, is EAGVAQSPRYKIIEKRQSVAFWCNPISGHATLYWYQQILGQGPKLLIQFQNNGVVDDSQLPKDRFSAERLKGVDSTLKIQPAKLEDSAVYLCASKTYGNEQYFGPGTRLTVT.

The chain links TRBV27 to TRBJ2-3; no definite D call. Germline CDR1 is MNHEY and CDR2 is SMNVEV (reference sequence). This CDR3 comprises 12 residues. The ends were cut back, 6 bases at V and 1 base at J, with 5 bases in the middle. The CDR3 reads CASSGGTDTQYF. The CDR3 DNA is TGTGCCAGCAGCGGAGGCACAGATACGCAGTATTTT.